Given below is one TCR beta chain in context. Its specificity is not known. Germline lookup yields CDR1 SGDLS and CDR2 YYNGEE. Trimming left V 4 bases short and J 4 bases short, with 16 bases between. The CDR3 contains 15 residues. The source of the sample is a study of cytomegalovirus exposure and HLA in healthy donors. Study findings and constraints: Analysis performed later found about 18,000 TCR beta sequences associated with HLA alleles at 0.05 false discovery rate. Association of a missense DCLRE1C variant with TCR beta V- and J-gene trimming was reported in a later analysis. Reported findings show TCR beta sequences accurately forecast HLA-A and HLA-B alleles in most subjects.

Primers for the PCR totalled 60 Vbeta and 13 Jbeta. Sequenced by immunoSEQ multiplex PCR; TCRdb stores in-frame clones only, minus some. The table records over 100,000 clones, roughly 65% of them present only once. The clonotype was recovered from a man aged 40-55 years in good health and CMV-seropositive. Sample: PBMCs. The V and J genes are TRBV9 and TRBJ2-3; no clear D. CDR3 nucleotides: TGTGCCAGCAGCCCCCGCACTACTAAGGCAGATACGCAGTATTTT. The encoded protein is CASSPRTTKADTQYF.